This T cell receptor (beta chain) appears in the sequencing data of a study of control samples from healthy donors and cancer patients. Some clones are missing from TCRdb's copy, which holds only in-frame ones; the method was immunoSEQ multiplex PCR. The sample includes some 96,000 clones, more than 85% of them seen just once. The V gene's germline CDR1 is LNHDA and CDR2 SQIVND (reference sequence). Trimming cost V 1 base and J 6 bases; bases outside gene matches: 3. CDR3 length: 15 amino acids. The chain uses TRBV19 and TRBJ2-1; 10 positions match TRBD2. This receptor was identified in a young man in good health. Sequencing was done on a sample of blood. In nucleotides, the CDR3 is TGTGCCAGTAGTATAGGGAGCGGGGGGGCCAATGAGCAGTTCTTC. As protein: CASSIGSGGANEQFF.